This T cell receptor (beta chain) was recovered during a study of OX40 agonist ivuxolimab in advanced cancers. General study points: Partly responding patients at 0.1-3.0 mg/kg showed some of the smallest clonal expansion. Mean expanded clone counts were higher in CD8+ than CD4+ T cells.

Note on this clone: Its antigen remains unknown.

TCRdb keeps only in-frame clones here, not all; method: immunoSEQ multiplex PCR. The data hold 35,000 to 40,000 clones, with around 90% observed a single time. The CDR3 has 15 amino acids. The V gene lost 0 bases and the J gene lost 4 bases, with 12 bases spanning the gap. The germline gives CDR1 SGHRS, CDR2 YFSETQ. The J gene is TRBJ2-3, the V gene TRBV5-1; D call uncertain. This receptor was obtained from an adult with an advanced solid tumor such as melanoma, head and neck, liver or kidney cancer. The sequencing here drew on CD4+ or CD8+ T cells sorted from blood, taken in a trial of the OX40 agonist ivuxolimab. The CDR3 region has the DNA TGCGCCAGCAGCTTGGTACGCGAAAGACCAGATACGCAGTATTTT. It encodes CASSLVRERPDTQYF.